These 32 T cell receptor beta chains originate from one sample sequenced in a study of shared clonotypes between healthy human individuals. Sequencing used immunoSEQ multiplex PCR; TCRdb keeps in-frame clones, though not all of them. The sample has some 2,100,000 clones, around 95% seen once. The sample was naive CD4+ T cells sorted from blood. The sample's subset: CD45RA+ positively selected. All receptors derive from a man aged 18 to 35 in good health.

The chain's CDR3 is CASTQSGTGSSPLHF. The CDR3 nucleotides read TGCGCCAGCACCCAATCCGGGACAGGCTCTTCACCCCTCCACTTT. This sequence joins TRBV10-2 and TRBJ1-6; 8 bases align to TRBD1. Trimming cost V 7 bases and J 9 bases; bases outside gene matches: 11. CDR1 is WSHSY and CDR2 is SAAADI in the germline V gene. The CDR3 runs 15 residues.

This clone was detected once. The rearrangement uses TRBV9 and TRBJ1-2; the D is unclear. The CDR3 covers 15 residues. Germline values: CDR1 SGDLS, CDR2 YYNGEE. V lost 4 bases and J lost 2, with 15 bases in between. The CDR3 DNA reads TGTGCCAGCAGCATCAGACCAACGGGAAACTATGGCTACACCTTC. It translates to CASSIRPTGNYGYTF.

This clone has only one observation. V and J are TRBV7-8 and TRBJ1-2, with no clear D. The CDR3 extends over 14 amino acids. Per germline, CDR1 SGHVS and CDR2 FQNEAQ. V dropped 0 bases and J dropped 4 bases, with 9 bases sitting between them. CDR3 loop: CASSLARSSYGYTF. The DNA of the CDR3 is TGTGCCAGCAGCTTAGCTCGCAGCTCCTATGGCTACACCTTC.

Turning to this clone: This specimen includes other DNA sequences encoding the same CDR3. This chain joins TRBV7-2 and TRBJ2-2; a weak D match, TRBD2 (5 bases). This CDR3 has 13 residues. Per germline, CDR1 SGHTA and CDR2 FQGNSA. The V end lost 5 bases, the J end lost 6 bases, and 10 bases lay between the germline ends. The CDR3 nucleotides read TGTGCCAGCAGCCTTAGCGTATCCGGGGAGCTGTTTTTT. Encoded protein: CASSLSVSGELFF.

The chain carries TRBV5-4 and TRBJ2-1, with D unclear. CDR3 size: 14 residues. With 0 bases removed from V and 7 bases from J, the gap between germline ends came to 11 bases. Per germline, CDR1 SGHNT and CDR2 YYREEE (reference sequence). The DNA for the CDR3 is TGTGCCAGCAGCTTGGAATCAGGCAGTAATGAGCAGTTCTTC. Residues: CASSLESGSNEQFF.

The chain is built from TRBV5-4 and TRBJ2-3; D gene uncertain. The CDR3 is 16 residues long. Germline V CDR1 and CDR2: SGHNT, YYREEE (reference sequence). V lost 4 bases, J lost 2 bases, and 17 bases lay in between. The CDR3 here is CASSVTSHAITDTQYF. For the CDR3, the DNA is TGTGCCAGCAGCGTAACCTCTCATGCGATCACAGATACGCAGTATTTT.

This rearrangement joins TRBV27 to TRBJ1-3; 9 nucleotides align to TRBD1. This CDR3 has 14 residues. Germline values: CDR1 MNHEY, CDR2 SMNVEV (reference sequence). Unmatched junction bases numbered 3, after V lost 5 bases and J lost 4 bases. CDR3 amino acids: CASSGQGPGNTIYF. The DNA of the CDR3 is TGTGCCAGCAGTGGACAGGGGCCCGGAAACACCATATATTTT.

The chain links TRBV5-4 to TRBJ1-3, with 9 bases lining up with TRBD1. The CDR3 loop spans 19 amino acids. V gave up 4 bases and J gave up 0 bases; unmatched junction bases: 14. Germline lookup yields CDR1 SGHNT and CDR2 YYREEE (reference sequence). In DNA form, the CDR3 reads TGTGCCAGCAGCCGATTAGTTAGGACAGGGGAGAGCTCTGGAAACACCATATATTTT. It translates to CASSRLVRTGESSGNTIYF.

The chain combines TRBV18 with TRBJ1-6; no clear D. Trimming took 2 bases from V and 10 from J, leaving 18 bases between them. Germline values: CDR1 KGHSH, CDR2 LQKENI. CDR3 length equals 16 residues. Here the CDR3 DNA reads TGTGCCAGCTCACCAACATCGACGACGGTGGAGTCACCCCTCCACTTT. It translates to CASSPTSTTVESPLHF.

This clone was observed a single time. The chain employs TRBV11-2 and TRBJ1-2, with D hard to call. CDR1 is SGHAT, CDR2 FQNNGV, per germline. V was cut by 2 bases and J by 5 bases, with 15 bases left in between. The CDR3 runs to 15 residues. CDR3 residues: CASSLFGDSPYGYTF. CDR3 in DNA: TGTGCCAGCAGCTTATTCGGGGATTCTCCTTATGGCTACACCTTC.

The chain recombines TRBV10-1 with TRBJ2-7, with 11 bases matching TRBD1. The V segment lost 6 bases and the J segment 6 bases; nucleotides outside the gene matches: 7. The germline gives CDR1 WNHNN, CDR2 SYGVQD (reference sequence). This CDR3 contains 14 residues. The CDR3, as DNA: TGCGCCAGCAGGCCGGGACAGGGGGGCTCCGAGCAGTACTTC. Its translation is CASRPGQGGSEQYF.

In DNA form, the CDR3 reads TGTGCCTGGAGTTCCGGGGGTCCTGAAGCTTTCTTT. As protein: CAWSSGGPEAFF. The chain recombines TRBV30 with TRBJ1-1; tentative D call: TRBD1 (5 bases). Looked up from germline, CDR1 is GTSNPN and CDR2 is SVGIG (reference sequence). The CDR3 consists of 12 residues. Trimming cost V 2 bases and J 6 bases, with 10 bases left between them.

The chain joins TRBV28 to TRBJ2-5, with 8 bases that match TRBD1. The CDR3 loop spans 15 amino acids. Trimming at V came to 5 bases and at J to 5 bases, leaving 10 bases not matched to a gene. Germline V gene lookup returns CDR1 MDHEN and CDR2 SYDVKM. CDR3 loop: CASSPPDRVVETQYF. Written as DNA, the CDR3 is TGTGCCAGCAGTCCTCCGGACAGGGTGGTCGAGACCCAGTACTTC.

This chain joins TRBV10-1 and TRBJ2-5; 14 bases fit TRBD2. V gave up 8 bases and J gave up 2 bases; unmatched junction bases: 10. The CDR3 contains 17 residues. Germline-derived CDR1 and CDR2 are WNHNN and SYGVQD (reference sequence). The chain's CDR3 is CASPTGLAGAPQETQYF. CDR3 DNA: TGCGCCAGCCCCACGGGACTAGCGGGAGCTCCGCAAGAGACCCAGTACTTC.

The rearrangement joins TRBV7-9 to TRBJ2-1; no reliable D call. The CDR3 loop spans 15 amino acids. V was pared by 4 bases and J by 0 bases, with 10 bases between. Germline CDR1 is SEHNR and CDR2 is FQNEAQ (reference sequence). The CDR3 protein is CASSSSASSYNEQFF. The CDR3 nucleotides are TGTGCCAGCAGCTCCAGCGCTAGCTCCTACAATGAGCAGTTCTTC.

A note on this clone: This specimen includes other DNA sequences encoding the same CDR3. This chain links TRBV2 with TRBJ1-1; 7 nucleotides match TRBD1. J gave up 0 bases and V 8 bases, and 3 bases lay outside the gene matches. Germline V gives CDR1 SNHLY, CDR2 FYNNEI. The CDR3 sequence is 13 residues long. CDR3 in DNA: TGTGCCAGCGGGGGACAGATGAACACTGAAGCTTTCTTT. Its protein is CASGGQMNTEAFF.

The V gene is TRBV9, the J gene TRBJ1-3, with a weak D call TRBD1 (5 bases). This CDR3 is 15 amino acids long. CDR1 is SGDLS, CDR2 YYNGEE, per germline. V was pared by 0 bases and J by 2 bases, with 9 bases between. CDR3 in DNA: TGTGCCAGCAGCGTAGAAAAGGGACCTGGAAACACCATATATTTT. Amino acid sequence: CASSVEKGPGNTIYF.

This chain links TRBV30 with TRBJ1-5; D is unresolved. CDR3 length equals 15 residues. Per germline, CDR1 GTSNPN and CDR2 SVGIG (reference sequence). The germline V and J ends were trimmed by 1 base and 4 bases, with 14 bases remaining between them. The CDR3 loop is CAWSGRSGINQPQHF. In DNA, the CDR3 is TGTGCCTGGAGTGGCAGGTCGGGCATAAATCAGCCCCAGCATTTT.

The rearrangement links TRBV9 to TRBJ2-7; TRBD2 agrees at 8 bases. This CDR3 is 15 amino acids long. Trimming cost V 3 bases and J 3 bases; bases outside gene matches: 8. Germline values: CDR1 SGDLS, CDR2 YYNGEE. CDR3 nucleotide sequence: TGTGCCAGCAGCGCGGAAGGTAGCGGGGTCTACGAGCAGTACTTC. This gives the protein CASSAEGSGVYEQYF.

Comment on this clone: Within the sample, other DNA sequences also encode this same CDR3. The genes are TRBV6-5 and TRBJ2-3; D is unclear. V dropped 4 bases and J dropped 5 bases, with 4 bases sitting between them. CDR1 MNHEY and CDR2 SVGAGI come from the germline V gene. CDR3 length: 11 amino acids. The CDR3 DNA sequence: TGTGCCAGCAGTTCTCGAGATACGCAGTATTTT. It codes for CASSSRDTQYF.

The chain carries TRBV28 and TRBJ1-2; TRBD1 matches at 10 bases. The CDR3 loop spans 15 amino acids. Germline CDR1 reads MDHEN; CDR2 reads SYDVKM. Unmatched junction bases numbered 9, after V lost 7 bases and J lost 4 bases. In DNA, the CDR3 is TGTGCCAGCAATACCGGGACAGGGGCTCCCTATGGCTACACCTTC. Translated: CASNTGTGAPYGYTF.

The chain carries TRBV30 and TRBJ1-6; 7 nucleotides match TRBD1. V dropped 3 bases and J dropped 9; count of bases not matched to a gene: 8. The CDR3 extends over 14 amino acids. Germline CDR1 reads GTSNPN; CDR2 reads SVGIG (reference sequence). The CDR3 DNA sequence: TGTGCCTGGAGGAAAGAGGGGGCGGGTTCACCCCTCCACTTT. Translated, it gives CAWRKEGAGSPLHF.

The chain recombines TRBV25-1 with TRBJ1-4; D is possibly TRBD1 (6 bases). Trimming stripped 2 bases from V and 4 bases from J, with 11 bases between. Germline CDR1 reads MGHDK; CDR2 reads SYGVNS. The CDR3 runs to 15 residues. The CDR3 loop reads CASSEPDRINEKLFF. DNA of the CDR3: TGTGCCAGCAGTGAACCGGACAGAATTAATGAAAAACTGTTTTTT.

The gene calls are TRBV7-6 and TRBJ2-2; D may be TRBD2 (5 bases). Germline V gene data show CDR1 as SGHVS and CDR2 as FNYEAQ. Trimming left V 6 bases short and J 7 bases short, with 12 bases between. This CDR3 spans 13 amino acids. The CDR3 DNA is TGTGCCAGCAGTTACACCCGGGGCGGGGAGCTGTTTTTT. Its translation: CASSYTRGGELFF.

The chain couples TRBV13 to TRBJ2-7, with 7 bases fitting TRBD1. The J segment lost 6 bases and the V segment lost 2 bases, leaving 7 bases of the junction unmatched. The germline gives CDR1 PRHDT, CDR2 FYEKMQ (reference sequence). The CDR3 has 14 residues. The CDR3 DNA is TGTGCCAGCAGCTTACCAGGGGGTATCGGCGAGCAGTACTTC. The encoded protein is CASSLPGGIGEQYF.

V and J are TRBV7-9 and TRBJ1-5, with 8 positions matching TRBD1. Trimming took 5 bases from V and 6 from J; bases not matched to a gene: 3. CDR3 size: 13 residues. Germline V gene lookup returns CDR1 SEHNR and CDR2 FQNEAQ (reference sequence). The CDR3, as DNA: TGTGCCAGCAGCCCGACAGGGGTTCAGCCCCAGCATTTT. Translated, it gives CASSPTGVQPQHF.

The genes are TRBV28 and TRBJ1-1; D is possibly TRBD1 (5 bases). Trimming left V 5 bases short and J 5 bases short, with 18 bases between. This CDR3 is built from 15 residues. CDR1 is MDHEN and CDR2 is SYDVKM in the germline V gene. The CDR3 here is CASSPYHGGGTEAFF. CDR3 sequence (DNA): TGTGCCAGCAGTCCCTACCACGGGGGAGGGACTGAAGCTTTCTTT.

This clone showed up just once. The rearrangement joins TRBV7-9 to TRBJ2-7, with 7 bases that match TRBD1. The CDR3 is made up of 13 amino acids. The trim removed 11 bases at V and 0 bases at J, leaving 7 bases unmatched. Looked up from germline, CDR1 is SEHNR and CDR2 is FQNEAQ (reference sequence). CDR3 DNA sequence: TGTGCCGGGCAGGACAGGAACTCCTACGAGCAGTACTTC. Amino acid sequence: CAGQDRNSYEQYF.

The rearrangement links TRBV9 to TRBJ2-7; D is unresolved. Trimming stripped 2 bases from V and 0 bases from J, with 9 bases between. There are 14 residues in the CDR3. Germline V gene lookup returns CDR1 SGDLS and CDR2 YYNGEE. DNA for the CDR3: TGTGCCAGCAGCGTCACCTACTTCTCCTACGAGCAGTACTTC. Amino acids: CASSVTYFSYEQYF. Drawing the rest from reference TRBV9 and TRBJ2-7, the complete variable domain is DSGVTQTPKHLITATGQRVTLRCSPRSGDLSVYWYQQSLDQGLQFLIQYYNGEERAKGNILERFSAQQFPDLHSELNLSSLELGDSALYFCASSVTYFSYEQYFGPGTRLTVT.

A remark on this clone: The same CDR3 can be traced to other DNA sequences in this sample. V and J are TRBV9 and TRBJ2-3; 13 positions agree with TRBD2. V lost 4 bases, J lost 3 bases, and 2 bases stayed unmatched. The CDR3 consists of 15 residues. Germline lookup yields CDR1 SGDLS and CDR2 YYNGEE. The CDR3 region has the DNA TGTGCCAGCAGCCCGGGACTAGCGGGGACAGATACGCAGTATTTT. As protein: CASSPGLAGTDTQYF.

V and J are TRBV11-2 and TRBJ2-1, with a weak D call TRBD1 (6 bases). V lost 6 bases to trimming and J lost 4 bases, with 19 bases between them. CDR3 length: 16 amino acids. The germline V gene encodes CDR1 SGHAT and CDR2 FQNNGV. CDR3 loop: CASSLGPGQYYNEQFF. The CDR3, as DNA: TGTGCCAGCAGTCTAGGCCCCGGACAGTATTACAATGAGCAGTTCTTC.

This chain uses TRBV11-2 with TRBJ1-1; TRBD1 might be the D (5 bases). The CDR3 consists of 16 residues. In germline, CDR1 is SGHAT, CDR2 FQNNGV. Trimming took 4 bases from V and 5 from J, leaving 20 bases between them. CDR3 region: CASSSRGSLVITEAFF. The CDR3 DNA follows: TGTGCCAGCAGCTCCCGGGGGTCTCTTGTGATTACTGAAGCTTTCTTT.